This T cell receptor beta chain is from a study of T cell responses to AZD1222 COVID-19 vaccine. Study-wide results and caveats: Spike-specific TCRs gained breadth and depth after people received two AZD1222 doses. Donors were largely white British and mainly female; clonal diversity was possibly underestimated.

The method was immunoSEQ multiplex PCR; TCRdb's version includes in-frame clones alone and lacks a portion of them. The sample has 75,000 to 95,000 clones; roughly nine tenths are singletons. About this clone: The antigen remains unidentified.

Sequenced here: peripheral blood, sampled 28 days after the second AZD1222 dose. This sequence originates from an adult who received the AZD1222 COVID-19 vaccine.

CDR3 sequence (DNA): TGCGCCAGCAGGGATGACTTTGACGATGGCTACACCTTC. Amino acids: CASRDDFDDGYTF. The chain uses TRBV5-1 and TRBJ1-2; no definite D call. The length of the CDR3 is 13 residues. V was pared by 5 bases and J by 6 bases, with 14 bases between. Germline CDR1 and CDR2: SGHRS and YFSETQ.